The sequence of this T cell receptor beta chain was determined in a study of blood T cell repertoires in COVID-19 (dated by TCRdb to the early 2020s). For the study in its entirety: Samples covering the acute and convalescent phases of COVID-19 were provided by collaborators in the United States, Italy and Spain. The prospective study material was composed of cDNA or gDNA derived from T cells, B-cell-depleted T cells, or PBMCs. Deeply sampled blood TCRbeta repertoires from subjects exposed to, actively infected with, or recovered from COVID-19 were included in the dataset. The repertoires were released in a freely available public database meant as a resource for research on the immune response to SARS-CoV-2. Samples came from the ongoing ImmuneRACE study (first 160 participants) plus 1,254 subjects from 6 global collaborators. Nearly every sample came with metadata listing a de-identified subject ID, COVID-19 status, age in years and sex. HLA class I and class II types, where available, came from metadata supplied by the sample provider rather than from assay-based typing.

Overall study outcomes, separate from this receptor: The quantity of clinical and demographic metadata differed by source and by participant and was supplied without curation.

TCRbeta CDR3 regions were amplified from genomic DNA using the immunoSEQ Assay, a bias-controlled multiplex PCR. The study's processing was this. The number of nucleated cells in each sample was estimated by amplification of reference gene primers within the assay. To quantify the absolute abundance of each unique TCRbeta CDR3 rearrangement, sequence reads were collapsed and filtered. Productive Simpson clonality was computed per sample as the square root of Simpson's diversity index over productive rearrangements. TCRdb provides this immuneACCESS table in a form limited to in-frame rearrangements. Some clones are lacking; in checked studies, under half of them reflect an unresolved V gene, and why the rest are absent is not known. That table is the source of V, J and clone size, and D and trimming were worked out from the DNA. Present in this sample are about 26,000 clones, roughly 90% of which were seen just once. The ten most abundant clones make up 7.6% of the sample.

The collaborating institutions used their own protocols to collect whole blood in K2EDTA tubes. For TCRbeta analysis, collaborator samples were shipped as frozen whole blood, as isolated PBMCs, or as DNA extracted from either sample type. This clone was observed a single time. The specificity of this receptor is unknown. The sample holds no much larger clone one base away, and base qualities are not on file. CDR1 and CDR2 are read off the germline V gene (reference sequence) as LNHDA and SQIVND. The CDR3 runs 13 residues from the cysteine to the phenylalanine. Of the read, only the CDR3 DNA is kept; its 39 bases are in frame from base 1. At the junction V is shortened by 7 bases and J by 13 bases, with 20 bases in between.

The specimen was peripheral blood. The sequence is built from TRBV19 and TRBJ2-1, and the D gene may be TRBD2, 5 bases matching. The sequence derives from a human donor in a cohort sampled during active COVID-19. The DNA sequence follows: TGTGCCAGTACTGCGCGAGGGCTGGCTCCCCAGTTCTTC. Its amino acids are CASTARGLAPQFF.